Presented here are 19 T cell receptor beta chains from one specimen sequenced in a study of beta chain features in type 1 diabetes. Their recognized antigens are unknown. Since all of the isolated RNA was reverse transcribed, expressed TCRB transcripts were what got sequenced. The assay was immunoSEQ multiplex PCR, and TCRdb's table has in-frame clones only and misses some. The sample includes 250,000 to 350,000 clones, approximately 15% of them seen just once. General study points: Within each of all four CD4+ subsets, Type 1 diabetes patients had TCRB CDR3s that were moderately but significantly shorter.

Input material: naive CD4+ T cells from blood. These receptors came from a young man with type 1 diabetes.

This clone was seen more than once but under ten times. This chain uses TRBV5-1 with TRBJ2-3; TRBD1 is a possible D gene (5 bases). The germline V gene has CDR1 SGHRS and CDR2 YFSETQ. CDR3 length equals 14 residues. V lost 2 bases, J lost 1 base, and 8 bases lay in between. CDR3 in amino acids: CASSFARGTDTQYF. DNA of the CDR3: TGCGCCAGCAGCTTCGCCAGGGGCACAGATACGCAGTATTTT.

J is TRBJ2-3 and V is TRBV14; 7 bases agree with TRBD1. With 4 bases clipped from V and 3 bases from J, the junction kept 7 bases outside the gene matches. Germline CDR1 and CDR2: SGHDN and FVKESK. CDR3 length equals 15 residues. DNA of the CDR3: TGTGCCAGCAGCCTCCGACAGGGTAGGACAGATACGCAGTATTTT. It yields the protein CASSLRQGRTDTQYF.

This clone has only a few counts. The chain employs TRBV7-9 and TRBJ2-2; the D gene is possibly TRBD1 (5 bases). Trimming pared 3 bases from V and 4 bases from J, leaving 15 bases between. Germline values: CDR1 SEHNR, CDR2 FQNEAQ (reference sequence). The CDR3 has 16 amino acids. The CDR3 is CASSFRTDTLTGELFF. CDR3 nucleotides: TGTGCCAGCAGCTTCCGCACGGACACACTCACCGGGGAGCTGTTTTTT. Full variable domain (outside the CDR3, taken from reference TRBV7-9 and TRBJ2-2): DTGVSQNPRHKITKRGQNVTFRCDPISEHNRLYWYRQTLGQGPEFLTYFQNEAQLEKSRLLSDRFSAERPKGSFSTLEIQRTEQGDSAMYLCASSFRTDTLTGELFFGEGSRLTVL.

The chain employs TRBV29-1 and TRBJ1-1, with D uncertain. The V end lost 6 bases, the J end lost 10 bases, and 18 bases lay between the germline ends. Germline assignment: CDR1 SQVTM and CDR2 ANQGSEA. CDR3 length: 12 residues. As DNA, the CDR3 is TGCAGCGTAGAGTCCGGGGAGACCGGAGCTTTCTTT. Amino acid sequence: CSVESGETGAFF. Filled out from reference TRBV29-1 and TRBJ1-1, the complete variable domain reads SAVISQKPSRDICQRGTSLTIQCQVDSQVTMMFWYRQQPGQSLTLIATANQGSEATYESGFVIDKFPISRPNLTFSTLTVSNMSPEDSSIYLCSVESGETGAFFGQGTRLTVV.

Comments on this clone: At one end the junction does not follow the germline gene, possibly because of a read error. The chain employs TRBV7-9 and TRBJ1-1; tentative D call: TRBD1 (5 bases). Per germline, CDR1 SEHNR and CDR2 FQNEAQ (reference sequence). The CDR3 length is 12 residues. DNA of the CDR3: TGTGCCAACAGCTTAGGGGCCACTGAAGCTTTCTTT. Its translation is CANSLGATEAFF. Full variable domain (remainder filled in from reference TRBV7-9 and TRBJ1-1): DTGVSQNPRHKITKRGQNVTFRCDPISEHNRLYWYRQTLGQGPEFLTYFQNEAQLEKSRLLSDRFSAERPKGSFSTLEIQRTEQGDSAMYLCANSLGATEAFFGQGTRLTVV.

This chain uses TRBV30 with TRBJ2-5; TRBD1 might be the D (5 bases). CDR1 is GTSNPN and CDR2 is SVGIG in the germline V gene (reference sequence). V lost 0 bases and J lost 2, with 7 bases in between. There are 13 residues in the CDR3. In DNA form, the CDR3 reads TGTGCCTGGAGTGTAGACAGACAAGAGACCCAGTACTTC. Translation: CAWSVDRQETQYF. Full variable domain (rest looked up from reference TRBV30 and TRBJ2-5): SQTIHQWPATLVQPVGSPLSLECTVEGTSNPNLYWYRQAAGRGLQLLFYSVGIGQISSEVPQNLSASRPQDRQFILSSKKLLLSDSGFYLCAWSVDRQETQYFGPGTRLLVL.

This clone was counted a few times. The chain employs TRBV7-2 and TRBJ1-5; 9 nucleotides agree with TRBD1. Germline values: CDR1 SGHTA, CDR2 FQGNSA. With 5 bases clipped from V and 7 bases from J, the junction kept 9 bases outside the gene matches. The CDR3 runs to 15 residues. The CDR3 nucleotides are TGTGCCAGCAGCCTAGGGGGACAGGGAAGACAGCCCCAGCATTTT. Protein product: CASSLGGQGRQPQHF.

This clone was picked up one time. The chain carries TRBV6-5 and TRBJ2-2; 9 positions match TRBD2. Germline CDR1 is MNHEY and CDR2 is SVGAGI. CDR3 length: 15 amino acids. V lost 4 bases, J lost 4 bases, and 4 bases stayed unmatched. The CDR3 protein is CASSSSGRLTGELFF. The CDR3 DNA is TGTGCCAGCAGTTCGAGCGGGAGGCTCACCGGGGAGCTGTTTTTT.

This chain uses TRBV30 with TRBJ1-3; no clear D. From germline, CDR1 is GTSNPN and CDR2 SVGIG (reference sequence). The CDR3 runs 14 residues. Trimming cost V 0 bases and J 0 bases, with 6 bases left between them. The CDR3 spells CAWSVTVSGNTIYF. In DNA form, the CDR3 reads TGTGCCTGGAGTGTCACAGTCTCTGGAAACACCATATATTTT.

The V and J genes are TRBV11-2 and TRBJ2-5; 7 bases agree with TRBD1. CDR3 length equals 16 residues. Germline loops: CDR1 SGHAT, CDR2 FQNNGV. The ends lost 4 bases at V and 2 bases at J; junction bases unmatched: 10. The CDR3 nucleotides read TGTGCCAGCAGCTCCCGAATTGGCAGGGGGCAAGAGACCCAGTACTTC. It codes for CASSSRIGRGQETQYF.

This clone was observed a handful of times. The rearrangement joins TRBV9 to TRBJ2-1; D is perhaps TRBD1 (6 bases). The CDR3 is 14 amino acids. V dropped 3 bases and J dropped 12 bases, with 19 bases sitting between them. Germline V gene sequence: CDR1 SGDLS, CDR2 YYNGEE. For the CDR3, the DNA is TGTGCCAGCAGCGCTCACAGGGTTGGGATGGTGCAGTTCTTC. It translates to CASSAHRVGMVQFF. Full variable domain (missing parts from reference TRBV9 and TRBJ2-1): DSGVTQTPKHLITATGQRVTLRCSPRSGDLSVYWYQQSLDQGLQFLIQYYNGEERAKGNILERFSAQQFPDLHSELNLSSLELGDSALYFCASSAHRVGMVQFFGPGTRLTVL.

The table lists this clone with a few counts. The chain has TRBV28 and TRBJ2-5; 11 positions agree with TRBD2. The germline gives CDR1 MDHEN, CDR2 SYDVKM. V lost 4 bases to trimming and J lost 3 bases; unmatched junction nucleotides: 4. The CDR3 runs to 15 residues. The CDR3 reads CASSSPGLAEETQYF. CDR3 in DNA: TGTGCCAGCAGTTCTCCGGGACTAGCGGAAGAGACCCAGTACTTC.

The V call is TRBV13, the J call TRBJ1-3, with 9 bases that match TRBD1. Looked up from germline, CDR1 is PRHDT and CDR2 is FYEKMQ (reference sequence). There are 14 residues in the CDR3. V was pared by 10 bases and J by 2 bases, with 6 bases of the junction left unmatched. The DNA for the CDR3 is TGTGCCACCGGGGGGACAGGGACTGGAAACACCATATATTTT. Protein sequence: CATGGTGTGNTIYF. Full variable domain (remainder filled in from reference TRBV13 and TRBJ1-3): AAGVIQSPRHLIKEKRETATLKCYPIPRHDTVYWYQQGPGQDPQFLISFYEKMQSDKGSIPDRFSAQQFSDYHSELNMSSLELGDSALYFCATGGTGTGNTIYFGEGSWLTVV.

This chain uses TRBV6-5 with TRBJ2-5; D might be TRBD1 (5 bases). Germline V lookup: CDR1 MNHEY, CDR2 SVGAGI. With 7 bases removed from V and 5 bases from J, the gap between germline ends came to 14 bases. The CDR3 has 13 amino acids. CDR3 amino acids: CASTHQGMETQYF. In DNA, the CDR3 is TGTGCCAGCACCCATCAGGGAATGGAGACCCAGTACTTC.

The V and J genes are TRBV4-2 and TRBJ2-2, with 10 nucleotides matching TRBD2. With 3 bases clipped from V and 5 bases from J, the junction kept 6 bases outside the gene matches. The CDR3 is 16 amino acids. The germline V gene encodes CDR1 LGHNA and CDR2 YNFKEQ. The CDR3 bases are TGTGCCAGCAGCCACCGAGCGGGAGGGGGTACCGGGGAGCTGTTTTTT. Translating it yields CASSHRAGGGTGELFF.

This clone was seen only a few times. The rearrangement uses TRBV28 and TRBJ2-7; 9 nucleotides match TRBD1. The junction had 5 bases not matched to a gene; V was cut back by 4 bases and J by 1 base. This CDR3 comprises 15 residues. CDR1 is MDHEN, CDR2 SYDVKM, per germline. The CDR3 region has the DNA TGTGCCAGCAGTTCCCCCGGGACAGGGTCCTACGAGCAGTACTTC. It codes for CASSSPGTGSYEQYF.

The V gene is TRBV19, the J gene TRBJ2-1; 12 nucleotides match TRBD2. The ends lost 1 base at V and 7 bases at J; junction bases unmatched: 8. CDR3 length equals 17 residues. Germline CDR1 is LNHDA and CDR2 is SQIVND (reference sequence). This CDR3 is CASSIGRLAGVGNEQFF. The CDR3 DNA is TGTGCCAGTAGTATAGGAAGACTAGCGGGAGTAGGGAATGAGCAGTTCTTC.

This clone was detected only a few times. The V and J genes are TRBV15 and TRBJ2-5, with D maybe TRBD1 (6 bases). Trimming pared 2 bases from V and 3 bases from J, leaving 7 bases between. This CDR3 is 13 amino acids long. CDR1 and CDR2 (germline): LNHNV, YYDKDF (reference sequence). CDR3 region: CATSRNREETQYF. CDR3 nucleotides: TGTGCCACCAGCAGAAACAGGGAAGAGACCCAGTACTTC.

The chain uses TRBV29-1 and TRBJ1-1; D perhaps matches TRBD1 (6 bases). Germline V gene lookup returns CDR1 SQVTM and CDR2 ANQGSEA. Trimming took off 5 bases at V and 5 bases at J, with 21 bases between the two ends. The CDR3 is made up of 15 amino acids. DNA for the CDR3: TGCAGCGTTACTTCCTCCTCGGGGGGGCGGACTGAAGCTTTCTTT. Translating gives CSVTSSSGGRTEAFF.